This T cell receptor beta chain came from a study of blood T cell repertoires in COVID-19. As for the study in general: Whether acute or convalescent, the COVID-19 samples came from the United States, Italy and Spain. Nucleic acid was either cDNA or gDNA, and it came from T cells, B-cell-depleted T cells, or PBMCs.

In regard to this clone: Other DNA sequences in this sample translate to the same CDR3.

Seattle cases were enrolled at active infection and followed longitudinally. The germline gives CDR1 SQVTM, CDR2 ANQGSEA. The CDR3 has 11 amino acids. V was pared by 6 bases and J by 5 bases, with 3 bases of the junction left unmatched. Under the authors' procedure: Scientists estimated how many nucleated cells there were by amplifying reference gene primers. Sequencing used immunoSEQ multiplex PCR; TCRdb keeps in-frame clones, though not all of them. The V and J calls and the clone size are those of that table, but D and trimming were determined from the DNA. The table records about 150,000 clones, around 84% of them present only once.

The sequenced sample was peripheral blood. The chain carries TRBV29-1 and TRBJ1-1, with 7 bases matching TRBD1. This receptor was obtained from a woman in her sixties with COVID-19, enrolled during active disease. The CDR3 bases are TGCAGCGTAGACAGGGTTACTGAAGCTTTCTTT. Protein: CSVDRVTEAFF. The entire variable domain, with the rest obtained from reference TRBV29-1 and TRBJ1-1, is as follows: SAVISQKPSRDICQRGTSLTIQCQVDSQVTMMFWYRQQPGQSLTLIATANQGSEATYESGFVIDKFPISRPNLTFSTLTVSNMSPEDSSIYLCSVDRVTEAFFGQGTRLTVV.